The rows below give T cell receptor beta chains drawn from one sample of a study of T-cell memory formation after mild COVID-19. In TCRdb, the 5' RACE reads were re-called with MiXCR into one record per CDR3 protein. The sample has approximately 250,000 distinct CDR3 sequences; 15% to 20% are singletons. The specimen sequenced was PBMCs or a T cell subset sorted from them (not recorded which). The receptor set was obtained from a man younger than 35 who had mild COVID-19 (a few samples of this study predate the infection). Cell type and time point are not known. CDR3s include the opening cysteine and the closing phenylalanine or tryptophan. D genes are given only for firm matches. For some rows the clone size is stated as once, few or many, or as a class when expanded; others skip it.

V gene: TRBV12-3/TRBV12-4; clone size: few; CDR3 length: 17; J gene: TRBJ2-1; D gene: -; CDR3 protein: CASSSRQGSFSYNEQFF; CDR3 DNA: TGTGCCAGCAGCTCCCGGCAGGGTTCCTTCTCCTACAATGAGCAGTTCTTC
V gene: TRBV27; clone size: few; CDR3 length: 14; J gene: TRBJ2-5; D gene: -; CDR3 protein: CASSFGGVIETQYF; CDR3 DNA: TGTGCCAGCAGTTTCGGGGGAGTAATAGAGACCCAGTACTTC
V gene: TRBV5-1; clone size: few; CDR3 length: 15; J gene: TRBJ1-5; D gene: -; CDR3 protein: CASSAGTSSNQPQHF; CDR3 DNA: TGCGCCAGCAGCGCGGGAACCTCGAGCAATCAGCCCCAGCATTTT
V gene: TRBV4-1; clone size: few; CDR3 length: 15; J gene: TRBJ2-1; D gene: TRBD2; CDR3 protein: CASSQTSGVGNEQFF; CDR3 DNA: TGCGCCAGCAGCCAAACTAGCGGGGTGGGCAATGAGCAGTTCTTC
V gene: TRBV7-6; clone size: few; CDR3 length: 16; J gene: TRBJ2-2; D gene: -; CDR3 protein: CASSLSPGENTGELFF; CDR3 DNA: TGTGCCAGCAGCTTGTCACCGGGGGAGAACACCGGGGAGCTGTTTTTT
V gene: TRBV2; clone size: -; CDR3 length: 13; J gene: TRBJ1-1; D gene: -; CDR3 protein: CASSDDLRDGAFF; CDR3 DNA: TGTGCCAGCAGTGATGATCTCAGGGACGGGGCTTTCTTT
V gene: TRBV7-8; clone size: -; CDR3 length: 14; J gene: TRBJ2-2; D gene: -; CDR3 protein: CASSSWDIPGELFF; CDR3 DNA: TGTGCCAGCAGCTCCTGGGACATTCCCGGGGAGCTGTTTTTT
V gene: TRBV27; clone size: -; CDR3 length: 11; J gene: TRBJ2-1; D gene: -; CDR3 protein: CASSIANEQFF; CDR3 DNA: TGTGCCAGCAGTATAGCAAATGAGCAGTTCTTC
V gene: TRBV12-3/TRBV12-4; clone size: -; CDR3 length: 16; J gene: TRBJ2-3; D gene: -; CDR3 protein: CASSADWRLSTDTQYF; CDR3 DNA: TGTGCCAGCAGTGCGGACTGGCGACTTTCCACAGATACGCAGTATTTT
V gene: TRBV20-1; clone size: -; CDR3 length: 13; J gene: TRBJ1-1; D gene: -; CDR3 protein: CSARGRRNTEAFF; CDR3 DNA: TGCAGTGCTAGGGGTCGGCGGAACACTGAAGCTTTCTTT
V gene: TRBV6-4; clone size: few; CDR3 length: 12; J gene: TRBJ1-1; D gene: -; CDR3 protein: CASRTEGGRAFF; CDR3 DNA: TGTGCCAGCAGGACGGAGGGGGGACGGGCTTTCTTT
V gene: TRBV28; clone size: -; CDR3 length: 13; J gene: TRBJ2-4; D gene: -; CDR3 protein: CASSPDRENIQYF; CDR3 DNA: TGTGCCAGCAGCCCGGACCGCGAAAACATTCAGTACTTC